This T cell receptor beta chain was identified during a study of T cell responses to AZD1222 COVID-19 vaccine. The overall study: Pooled samples include second doses given at about 4 or 12 weeks.

Per germline, CDR1 SGHTA and CDR2 FQGTGA. This CDR3 has 13 amino acids. V shed 5 bases and J 5 bases; nucleotides not matched to a gene: 5. Only in-frame clones appear in the TCRdb table, and some are missing; sequencing was by immunoSEQ multiplex PCR. Of 98,000 or so clones listed, more than 70% are singletons. The gene calls are TRBV7-3 and TRBJ2-7, with TRBD1 identical over 8 bases. Material: peripheral blood, obtained on day 0 of AZD1222 vaccination. The sequence came from an adult in good health. For the CDR3, the DNA is TGTGCCAGCAGCCCGGACAGGGACCACGAGCAGTACTTC. Protein sequence: CASSPDRDHEQYF.